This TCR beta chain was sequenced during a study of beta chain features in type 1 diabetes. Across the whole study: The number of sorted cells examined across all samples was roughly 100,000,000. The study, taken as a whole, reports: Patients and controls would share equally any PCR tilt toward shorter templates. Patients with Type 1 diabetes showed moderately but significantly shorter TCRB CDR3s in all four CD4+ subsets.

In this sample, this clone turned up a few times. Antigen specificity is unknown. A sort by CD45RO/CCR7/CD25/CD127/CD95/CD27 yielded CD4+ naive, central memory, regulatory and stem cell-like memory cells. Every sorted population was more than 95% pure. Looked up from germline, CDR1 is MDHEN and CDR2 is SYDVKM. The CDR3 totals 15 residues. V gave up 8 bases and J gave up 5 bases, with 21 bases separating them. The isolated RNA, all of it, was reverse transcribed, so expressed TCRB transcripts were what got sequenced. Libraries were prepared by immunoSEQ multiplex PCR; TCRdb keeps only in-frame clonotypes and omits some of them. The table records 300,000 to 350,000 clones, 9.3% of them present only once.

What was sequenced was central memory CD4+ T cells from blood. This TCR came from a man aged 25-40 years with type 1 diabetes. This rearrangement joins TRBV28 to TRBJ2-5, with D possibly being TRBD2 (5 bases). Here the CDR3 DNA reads TGTGCCAGCCTGAGGGTTCGCCCCCATGGTGAGACCCAGTACTTC. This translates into CASLRVRPHGETQYF.